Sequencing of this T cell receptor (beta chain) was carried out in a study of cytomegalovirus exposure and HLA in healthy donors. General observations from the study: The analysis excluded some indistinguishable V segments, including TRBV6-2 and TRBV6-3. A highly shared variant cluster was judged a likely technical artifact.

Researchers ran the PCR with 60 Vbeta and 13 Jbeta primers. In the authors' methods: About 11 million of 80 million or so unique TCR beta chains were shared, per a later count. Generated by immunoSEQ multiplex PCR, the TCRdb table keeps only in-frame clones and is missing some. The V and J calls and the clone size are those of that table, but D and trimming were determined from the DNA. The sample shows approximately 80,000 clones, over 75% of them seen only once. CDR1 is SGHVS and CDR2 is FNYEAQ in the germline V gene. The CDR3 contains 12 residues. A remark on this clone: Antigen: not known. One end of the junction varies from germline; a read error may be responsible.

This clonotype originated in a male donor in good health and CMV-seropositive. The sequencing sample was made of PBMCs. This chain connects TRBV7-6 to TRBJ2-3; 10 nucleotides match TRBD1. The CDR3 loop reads CASSPPGQGMHF. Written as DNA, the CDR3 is TGTGCCAGCAGCCCTCCGGGACAGGGGATGCATTTT.